Listed here are 5 T cell receptor beta chains from one sample, sequenced in a study of chemoradiotherapy in HPV16-positive cancers. The table came from immunoSEQ multiplex PCR; TCRdb's copy has only in-frame clones and leaves some out. This sample has about 2,100 clones, with around 70% found just once. Sampling took place from a patient who underwent chemoradiotherapy. These receptors all come from a human donor with HPV-associated anogenital cancer.

The rearrangement joins TRBV15 to TRBJ2-7; 12 nucleotides line up with TRBD2. Trimming removed 5 bases from V and 7 bases from J; junction bases left unmatched: 6. CDR3 size: 14 residues. Germline V gene data show CDR1 as LNHNV and CDR2 as YYDKDF (reference sequence). The DNA of the CDR3 is TGTGCCACCAGCCGACTAGCGGGGGTCGGAGAGCAGTACTTC. Translating it yields CATSRLAGVGEQYF.

This sequence joins TRBV15 and TRBJ2-2; no firm D call. V lost 3 bases to trimming and J lost 5 bases, with 7 bases between them. The germline gives CDR1 LNHNV, CDR2 YYDKDF (reference sequence). There are 13 residues in the CDR3. CDR3 amino acids: CATSRKGTGELFF. DNA for the CDR3: TGTGCCACCAGCAGGAAAGGGACCGGGGAGCTGTTTTTT.

This chain uses TRBV7-2 with TRBJ2-5; D is undetermined. The CDR3 consists of 13 residues. Deletions cut 3 bases from V and 2 bases from J, with 7 bases between. The germline CDR1 and CDR2 sequences are SGHTA and FQGNSA. The CDR3 sequence: CASSLPKQETQYF. As DNA, the CDR3 is TGTGCCAGCAGCTTGCCCAAACAAGAGACCCAGTACTTC.

This rearrangement joins TRBV5-6 to TRBJ2-3, with D hard to call. Germline lookup yields CDR1 SGHDT and CDR2 YYEEEE. Deletions cut 3 bases from V and 6 bases from J, with 11 bases between. This CDR3 region has 13 residues. CDR3 nucleotides: TGTGCCAGCAGCTACACCTTGGTCGATACGCAGTATTTT. Amino acid sequence: CASSYTLVDTQYF. The full variable domain, its missing parts supplied by reference TRBV5-6 and TRBJ2-3, is DAGVTQSPTHLIKTRGQQVTLRCSPKSGHDTVSWYQQALGQGPQFIFQYYEEEERQRGNFPDRFSGHQFPNYSSELNVNALLLGDSALYLCASSYTLVDTQYFGPGTRLTVL.

V gene TRBV29-1 combines with J gene TRBJ2-1; 7 bases agree with TRBD1. Germline trimming cut 1 base from V and 10 bases from J; bases unmatched to any gene: 10. This CDR3 comprises 14 residues. The germline V gene has CDR1 SQVTM and CDR2 ANQGSEA. The CDR3 region has the DNA TGCAGCGTTGAAGTAGGGGGCGCCCCCGGGGAGCAGTTCTTC. Translation gives CSVEVGGAPGEQFF.